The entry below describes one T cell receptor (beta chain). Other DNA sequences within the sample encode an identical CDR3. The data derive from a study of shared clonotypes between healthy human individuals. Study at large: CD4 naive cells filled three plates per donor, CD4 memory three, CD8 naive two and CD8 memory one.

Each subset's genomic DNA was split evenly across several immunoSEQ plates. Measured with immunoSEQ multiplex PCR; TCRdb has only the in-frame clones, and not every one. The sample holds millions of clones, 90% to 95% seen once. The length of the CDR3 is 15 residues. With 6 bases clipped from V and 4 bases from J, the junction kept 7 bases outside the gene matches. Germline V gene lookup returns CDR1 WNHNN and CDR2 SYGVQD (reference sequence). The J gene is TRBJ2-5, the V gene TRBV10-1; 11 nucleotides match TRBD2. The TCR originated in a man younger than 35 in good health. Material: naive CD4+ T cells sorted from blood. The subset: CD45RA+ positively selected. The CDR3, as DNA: TGCGCCAGCAGCGAGGGTGGGACTAGCGGAGAGACCCAGTACTTC. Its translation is CASSEGGTSGETQYF.